The T cell receptor (beta chain) under discussion was sequenced for a study of early stage breast cancer tumors listed by TCRdb under 2017. For the wider study: Of the roughly 17 invasive breast tumors, approximately 11 were found to be estrogen receptor-positive, progesterone receptor-positive and HER2-negative. Of the roughly twelve ER+/PR+/HER2- tumors, eight were classified as invasive ductal carcinomas and four as invasive lobular carcinomas. A read coverage of roughly 10-fold per sample was achieved on average. The samples as a whole yielded some 2,700,000 detected templates, corresponding to over a million unique clonotypes.

Taken from around 2-4 cm away from the tumor, the adjacent normal breast tissue was rinsed with PBS and kept in prechilled RNAlater. Because normal breast tissue has high lipid content and low cell density, roughly 100-300 mg of normal breast tissue was often needed to obtain enough DNA. The study profiled bulk TCR beta-chain repertoires in matched peripheral blood, tumor and adjacent normal breast tissue taken from approximately 16 patients with early-stage breast cancer. The Qiagen AllPrep DNA/RNA Mini kit was used for genomic DNA extraction. As concerns this clone: Its antigen is currently not known. Base qualities are not provided; no much larger clone lies one nucleotide away.

Results the study describes overall, beyond this receptor: Enriched TCRB sequences shared across patients were found to be mostly commonly generated sequences that were unlikely to play an important role in the tumor microenvironment. Roughly 2.7-fold higher T cell density and higher clonality were observed in tumors than in adjacent normal breast tissue. Because the cohort was small, analysis by tumor subtype was not possible. Sequencing bulk genomic DNA from unsorted cells could not capture chain pairing or functional markers like CD4, CD8 and FOXP3. Repertoires from blood resembled normal breast more closely than tumor, and using blood as a reference for each tissue separated tumor from normal in about 90% of the 16 patients.

The germline V and J ends show losses of 4 bases and 4 bases respectively, and no gene match explains 3 bases of the junction. CDR1 is given as SGHRS and CDR2 as YFSETQ, both from the germline V gene. The CDR3 covers 14 residues, taking in both the cysteine and the phenylalanine. Just the 42-base CDR3 DNA is kept, in frame starting at base 1. Each sample was amplified in two independent genomic DNA replicates, using 0.5 ug for blood and around 1.5 ug for tumor or normal breast. Following the manufacturer's instructions, the ImmunoSeq Intro kit was used to carry out TCRB sequencing on genomic DNA. The multiplex PCR ran for 31 cycles using proprietary primers and spike-in control sequences for absolute quantification. An 87-bp fragment spanning the CDR3 and flanking V and J genes was sequenced with single-end 150-bp reads. Each lane of an Illumina MiSeq using version 3.0 chemistry carried seven multiplexed samples, with two replicates per sample. The authors' pipeline ran thus. Raw data were processed by the vendor's proprietary pipeline, with both replicates merged into one result per sample. A clonotype was defined as productive rearrangements that share the same V-gene family, CDR3 amino acid sequence and J-gene segment. To compute clonality, the normalized Shannon entropy (Pielou evenness) of TCRB abundances was subtracted from 1. To estimate T cell density, the total number of templates was divided by the input cell count, which was inferred from how much DNA went in. Total repertoire diversity and clonality were estimated with Recon using default parameters. A clonotype was considered tumor-enriched if its abundance in tumor exceeded 0.1% and was at least 32-fold higher than its abundance in normal breast. This is the immuneACCESS table as TCRdb keeps it, with only in-frame sequences that have V and J called. A part of the clones is gone; compared with another copy, unresolved V genes explain less than half, and the rest is unexplained. The V and J calls and clone size were taken over from that table, and D and trimming were inferred from the DNA. Present in this sample are about 10,000 clones, more than 60% of which were seen just once. Approximately 10% of the sample is in the top ten clones.

The V and J segments used are TRBV5-1 and TRBJ2-5; TRBD1 fits 11 bases in the junction. This receptor was obtained from a person aged 35 to 50 with breast cancer. The sample was normal breast tissue next to the tumor. The CDR3 in this case is CASSPGQGGETQYF. The sequenced DNA is TGCGCCAGCAGCCCGGGACAGGGGGGAGAGACCCAGTACTTC.